One and the same sample provided the 7 T cell receptor beta chains below, sequenced in a study of low-dose radiotherapy and immunotherapy resistance in tumors (dated by TCRdb to the early 2020s). The intended sense of this specimen's time point label: before trial treatment. The sequencer was an Illumina HiSeq 2500. To make first-strand cDNA, Superscript III was used along with a set of TRAV- and TRBV-specific primers so that both the TCRalpha and TCRbeta chains were covered. TCRs were amplified with Phusion for approximately 21 PCR cycles, with a constant-region primer paired with the adapter attached to the V primers. TCRdb reprocessing: public reads trimmed at Q25 with fastp, clones called with MiXCR, in-frame beta chains kept. Records with the same CDR3 protein are collapsed into one entry carrying the most frequent genes and DNA. For this sample there are 55,000 to 80,000 distinct CDR3 sequences; 26% appear just once. The ten largest clones take up less than 8% of the sample.

Here the sequenced sample was PBMCs, taken before treatment. These TCRs come from a male donor with rectosigmoid adenocarcinoma.

This clonotype occurred once. The chain is built from TRBV18 and TRBJ2-5; tentatively, D is TRBD1 or TRBD2 (5 bases each). The CDR3 totals 16 residues. CDR1 is KGHSH and CDR2 is LQKENI in the germline V gene. Trimming shortened V by 1 base and J by 1 base, and 13 bases separated the two germline ends. The CDR3 loop reads CASSPLSTGTQETQYF. The CDR3 DNA follows: TGTGCCAGCTCACCACTCTCCACCGGGACCCAAGAGACCCAGTACTTC.

The chain combines TRBV14 with TRBJ1-1; tentative D call: TRBD1 (6 bases). V shed 1 base and J shed 2 bases, with 20 bases lying between them. Germline loops: CDR1 SGHDN, CDR2 FVKESK. The CDR3 loop spans 18 amino acids. The CDR3 nucleotides are TGTGCCAGCAGCCAAGTCGGTCTCGTGGGGACATCCAACACTGAAGCTTTCTTT. Protein product: CASSQVGLVGTSNTEAFF.

The chain combines TRBV6-2 or TRBV6-3 with TRBJ2-2; possible D gene TRBD1, 5 bases. The CDR3 extends over 15 amino acids. The germline V and J ends were trimmed by 6 bases and 0 bases, with 11 bases remaining between them. Germline V gives CDR1 MNHEY, CDR2 SVGEGT. DNA of the CDR3: TGTGCCAGCAGCAGATACAGGACGAACACCGGGGAGCTGTTTTTT. As protein: CASSRYRTNTGELFF.

In its sample, this clonotype was seen many times. The rearrangement joins TRBV2 to TRBJ2-5, with 9 bases matching TRBD1. The CDR3 contains 13 residues. Germline CDR1 reads SNHLY; CDR2 reads FYNNEI. Trimming took 5 bases from V and 3 from J; bases not matched to a gene: 1. CDR3 DNA sequence: TGTGCCAGCAGTTGGGACAGGGAAGAGACCCAGTACTTC. This translates into CASSWDREETQYF.

Concerning this clonotype: This likely came from a read error, as a far larger clone is one base away. V usage is TRBV5-8 and J usage is TRBJ2-3; no clear D. The CDR3 has 15 residues. The germline gives CDR1 SGHTS, CDR2 YDEGEE. The CDR3 sequence: CAGSPSEPRTDTQYF. CDR3 DNA: TGTGCCGGCAGCCCTTCTGAGCCACGCACAGATACGCAGTATTTT. Full variable domain (outside the CDR3, taken from reference TRBV5-8 and TRBJ2-3): EAGVTQSPTHLIKTRGQQATLRCSPISGHTSVYWYQQALGLGLQFLLWYDEGEERNRGNFPPRFSGRQFPNYSSELNVNALELEDSALYLCAGSPSEPRTDTQYFGPGTRLTVL.

The V call is TRBV7-2, the J call TRBJ2-7, with TRBD2 matching 8 bases. From germline, CDR1 is SGHTA and CDR2 FQGNSA. After removal of 1 base from V and 4 bases from J, the junction contained 3 bases not matched to a gene. This CDR3 contains 14 residues. CDR3 region: CASSLGSGIYEQYF. The CDR3 DNA sequence: TGTGCCAGCAGCTTAGGTAGCGGGATTTACGAGCAGTACTTC.

As to this clonotype: A much larger clone lies a single base off, so this may be a read error. The chain uses TRBV15 and TRBJ1-4, with D perhaps TRBD1 (5 bases). The CDR3 extends over 15 amino acids. Germline assignment: CDR1 LNHNV and CDR2 YYDKDF (reference sequence). The DNA for the CDR3 is TGTGTCACCAGCAGAGGAATGGGGGCTAATGAAAAACTGTTTTTT. Translated: CVTSRGMGANEKLFF.